This is a list of T cell receptor beta chains from one sample in a study of radiotherapy plus CTLA-4 blockade in lung cancer. Sequencing was performed with immunoSEQ multiplex PCR; in TCRdb, only in-frame clones are kept and a portion is missing. The sample lists about 48,000 clones, roughly 90% occurring once. The sequencing here drew on peripheral blood, taken from a patient treated with radiotherapy plus ipilimumab. The receptors stem from a human donor with non-small cell lung cancer that progressed on radiotherapy plus ipilimumab. Some clones in this sample may be carry-over from other donors' samples. Both conserved end residues are part of each CDR3. D genes are given only for firm matches. A row's size may be missing; if present it is once, few, many or a size class.

.,.,TRBV15,TRBJ2-3,CATSRGGRASTDTQYF,TGTGCCACCAGCAGAGGGGGGCGGGCGAGCACAGATACGCAGTATTTT
TRBD2,.,TRBV9,TRBJ2-1,CASSAAGTSVYNEQFF,TGTGCCAGCAGCGCAGCCGGGACTAGCGTCTACAATGAGCAGTTCTTC
.,.,TRBV4-3,TRBJ2-7,CASSQGPGRGSSYEQYF,TGCGCCAGCAGCCAAGGCCCGGGCAGGGGATCCTCCTACGAGCAGTACTTC
TRBD1,.,TRBV23-1,TRBJ2-5,CASSLTGTGGETQYF,TGCGCCAGCAGTCTCACCGGGACAGGGGGAGAGACCCAGTACTTC
TRBD2,.,TRBV2,TRBJ2-7,CAILLAGGISSYEQYF,TGTGCCATCTTACTAGCGGGGGGCATCAGCTCCTACGAGCAGTACTTC
.,.,TRBV6-1,TRBJ2-7,CASSQLQGANYEQYF,TGTGCCAGCAGCCAGCTACAGGGTGCTAATTACGAGCAGTACTTC
.,.,TRBV29-1,TRBJ2-1,CSVEMAVGAYNEQFF,TGCAGCGTTGAAATGGCGGTTGGCGCCTACAATGAGCAGTTCTTC
.,.,TRBV6-6,TRBJ2-7,CASGDSSQSSYEQYF,TGTGCCAGCGGCGACTCCAGCCAGTCTTCCTACGAGCAGTACTTC
.,few,TRBV28,TRBJ1-1,CASSLTSGEAFF,TGTGCCAGCAGTTTAACGTCGGGAGAAGCTTTCTTT
TRBD2,.,TRBV7-8,TRBJ2-5,CASSKGASGTETQYF,TGTGCCAGCAGCAAAGGGGCTAGCGGGACTGAGACCCAGTACTTC
.,.,TRBV5-8,TRBJ1-4,CASSLAGYATNEKLFF,TGTGCCAGCAGCTTGGCGGGTTATGCAACTAATGAAAAACTGTTTTTT
TRBD1,.,TRBV19,TRBJ2-6,CASRAGGDRSGANVLTF,TGTGCCAGTAGGGCAGGGGGTGACCGTTCTGGGGCCAACGTCCTGACTTTC
TRBD1,.,TRBV6-4,TRBJ2-3,CASSDGTGGTDTQYF,TGTGCCAGCAGTGACGGGACAGGGGGCACAGATACGCAGTATTTT
.,.,TRBV29-1,TRBJ2-1,CSVLRDWNNEQFF,TGCAGCGTTCTTCGGGACTGGAACAATGAGCAGTTCTTC
.,.,TRBV11-2,TRBJ2-7,CASSPTGYISYEQYF,TGTGCCAGCAGCCCCACAGGGTATATCTCCTACGAGCAGTACTTC
TRBD2,.,TRBV6-1,TRBJ2-1,CASSEAVGLGFDEQFF,TGTGCCAGCAGTGAAGCGGTCGGACTAGGATTCGATGAGCAGTTCTTC
.,.,TRBV7-9,TRBJ1-2,CASSAPREGYTF,TGTGCCAGCAGCGCTCCCCGGGAGGGCTACACCTTC
TRBD1,.,TRBV6-1,TRBJ1-5,CASRGQDQPQHF,TGTGCCAGCAGGGGACAGGATCAGCCCCAGCATTTT
.,.,TRBV29-1,TRBJ2-1,CSVDRPGLDEQFF,TGCAGCGTTGACAGGCCGGGGTTGGATGAGCAGTTCTTC
TRBD2,.,TRBV19,TRBJ2-1,CASSGGTRSYNEQFF,TGTGCCAGTAGCGGGGGGACCCGCTCCTACAATGAGCAGTTCTTC
.,once,TRBV7-7,TRBJ2-2,CASSQDLLTGELFF,TGTGCCAGCAGCCAGGACTTGCTCACCGGGGAGCTGTTTTTT
.,.,TRBV6-6,TRBJ2-3,CASTGTLLRDTQYF,TGTGCCAGCACTGGGACTCTCCTTCGGGATACGCAGTATTTT
.,.,TRBV11-3,TRBJ2-2,CASSPSGRGSGELFF,TGTGCCAGCAGCCCCTCGGGCAGGGGCTCCGGGGAGCTGTTTTTT
.,.,TRBV29-1,TRBJ2-5,CSSDFGDVETQYF,TGCAGCTCGGACTTTGGGGATGTGGAGACCCAGTACTTC
.,.,TRBV28,TRBJ2-7,CASADNEQYF,TGTGCCAGCGCCGACAACGAGCAGTACTTC
.,few,TRBV2,TRBJ2-2,CASSSNTGELFF,TGTGCCAGCAGCAGTAACACCGGGGAGCTGTTTTTT
TRBD1,.,TRBV9,TRBJ2-1,CASSGPGQGVEQFF,TGTGCCAGCAGCGGCCCGGGACAGGGGGTTGAGCAGTTCTTC
.,.,TRBV14,TRBJ1-1,CASTSRHSLNTEAFF,TGTGCCAGCACCTCCCGACACAGCTTGAACACTGAAGCTTTCTTT
TRBD2,once,TRBV7-2,TRBJ2-1,CASSRAGGRFEQFF,TGTGCCAGCAGCCGAGCGGGAGGAAGGTTTGAGCAGTTCTTC